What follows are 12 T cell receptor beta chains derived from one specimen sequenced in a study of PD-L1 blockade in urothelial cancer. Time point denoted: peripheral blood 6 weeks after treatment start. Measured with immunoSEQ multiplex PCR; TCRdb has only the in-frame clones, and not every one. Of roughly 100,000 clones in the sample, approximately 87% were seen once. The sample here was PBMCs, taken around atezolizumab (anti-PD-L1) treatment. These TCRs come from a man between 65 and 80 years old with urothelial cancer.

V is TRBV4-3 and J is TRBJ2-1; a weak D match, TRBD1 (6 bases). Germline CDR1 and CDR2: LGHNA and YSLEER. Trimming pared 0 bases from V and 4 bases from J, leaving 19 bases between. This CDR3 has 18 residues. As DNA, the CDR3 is TGCGCCAGCAGCCAAGAAATGGGGGCAGAGCCCCATTACAATGAGCAGTTCTTC. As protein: CASSQEMGAEPHYNEQFF.

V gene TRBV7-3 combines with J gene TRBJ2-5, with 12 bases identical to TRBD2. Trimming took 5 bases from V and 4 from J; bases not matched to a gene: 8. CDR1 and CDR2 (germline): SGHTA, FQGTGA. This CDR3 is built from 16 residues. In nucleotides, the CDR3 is TGTGCCAGCAGCCCGAGGTCTAGCGGGAGGGGAGAGACCCAGTACTTC. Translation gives CASSPRSSGRGETQYF.

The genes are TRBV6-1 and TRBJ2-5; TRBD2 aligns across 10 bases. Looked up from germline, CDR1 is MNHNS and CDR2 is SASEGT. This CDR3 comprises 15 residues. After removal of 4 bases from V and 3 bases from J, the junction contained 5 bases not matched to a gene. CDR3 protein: CASSVSSGGEETQYF. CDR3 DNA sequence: TGTGCCAGCAGTGTATCCAGCGGGGGGGAAGAGACCCAGTACTTC.

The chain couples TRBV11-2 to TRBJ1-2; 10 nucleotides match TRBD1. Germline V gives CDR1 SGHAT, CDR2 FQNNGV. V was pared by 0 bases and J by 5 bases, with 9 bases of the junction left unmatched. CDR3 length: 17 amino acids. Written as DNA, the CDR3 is TGTGCCAGCAGCTTAGATTTGTGGGACAGGGGATCGTATGGCTACACCTTC. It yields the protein CASSLDLWDRGSYGYTF.

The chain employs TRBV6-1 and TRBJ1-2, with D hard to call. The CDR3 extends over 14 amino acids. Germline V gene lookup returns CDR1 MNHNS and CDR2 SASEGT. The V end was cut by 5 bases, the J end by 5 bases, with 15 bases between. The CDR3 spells CASSSRGEFYGYTF. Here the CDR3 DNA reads TGTGCCAGCAGTTCTCGAGGCGAGTTTTATGGCTACACCTTC.

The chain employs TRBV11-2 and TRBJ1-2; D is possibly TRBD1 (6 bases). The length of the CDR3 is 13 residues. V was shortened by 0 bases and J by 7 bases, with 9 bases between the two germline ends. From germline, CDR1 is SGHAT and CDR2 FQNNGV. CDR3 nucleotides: TGTGCCAGCAGCTTAGAGGGGGCGTCTGGCTACACCTTC. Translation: CASSLEGASGYTF.

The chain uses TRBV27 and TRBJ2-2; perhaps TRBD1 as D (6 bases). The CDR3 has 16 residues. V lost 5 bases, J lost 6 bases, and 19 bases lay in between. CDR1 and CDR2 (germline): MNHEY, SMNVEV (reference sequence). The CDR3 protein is CASSAQGWVVAGELFF. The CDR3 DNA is TGTGCCAGCAGTGCACAGGGATGGGTGGTCGCCGGGGAGCTGTTTTTT.

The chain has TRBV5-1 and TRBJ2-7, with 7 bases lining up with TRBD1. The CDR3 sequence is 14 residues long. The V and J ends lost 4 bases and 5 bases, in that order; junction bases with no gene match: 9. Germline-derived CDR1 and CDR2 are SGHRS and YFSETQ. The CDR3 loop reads CASSQDRRVHEQYF. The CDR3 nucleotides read TGCGCCAGCAGCCAGGACAGGCGGGTCCACGAGCAGTACTTC.

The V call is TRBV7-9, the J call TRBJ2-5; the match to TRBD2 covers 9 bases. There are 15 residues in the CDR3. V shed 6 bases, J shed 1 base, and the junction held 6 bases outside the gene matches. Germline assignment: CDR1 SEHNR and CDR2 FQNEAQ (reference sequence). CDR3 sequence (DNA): TGTGCCAGCAGTTCAAATAGCGGGGGCCAAGAGACCCAGTACTTC. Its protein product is CASSSNSGGQETQYF.

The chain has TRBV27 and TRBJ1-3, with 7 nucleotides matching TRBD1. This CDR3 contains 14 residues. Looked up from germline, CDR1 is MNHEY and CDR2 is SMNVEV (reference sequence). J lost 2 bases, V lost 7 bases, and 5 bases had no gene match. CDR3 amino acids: CASTQDRTGNTIYF. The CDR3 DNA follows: TGTGCCAGCACCCAGGACAGGACTGGAAACACCATATATTTT.

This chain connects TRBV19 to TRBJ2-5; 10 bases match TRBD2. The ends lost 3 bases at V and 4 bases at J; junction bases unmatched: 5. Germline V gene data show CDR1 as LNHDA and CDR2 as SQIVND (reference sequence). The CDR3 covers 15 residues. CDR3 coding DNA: TGTGCCAGTAGTATGCTAGCGGGAGCGACAGAGACCCAGTACTTC. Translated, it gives CASSMLAGATETQYF. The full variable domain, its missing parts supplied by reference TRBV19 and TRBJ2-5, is DGGITQSPKYLFRKEGQNVTLSCEQNLNHDAMYWYRQDPGQGLRLIYYSQIVNDFQKGDIAEGYSVSREKKESFPLTVTSAQKNPTAFYLCASSMLAGATETQYFGPGTRLLVL.

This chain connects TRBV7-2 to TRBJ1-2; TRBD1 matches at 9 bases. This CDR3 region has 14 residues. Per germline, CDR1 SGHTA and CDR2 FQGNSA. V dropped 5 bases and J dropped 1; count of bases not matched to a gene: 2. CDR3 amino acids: CASSMTGGNYGYTF. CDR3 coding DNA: TGTGCCAGCAGCATGACAGGGGGTAACTATGGCTACACCTTC.